This T cell receptor (beta chain) appears in the sequencing data of a study of cytomegalovirus exposure and HLA in healthy donors. The ends were cut back, 4 bases at V and 5 bases at J, with 17 bases in the middle. CDR1 SQVTM and CDR2 ANQGSEA come from the germline V gene. The CDR3 runs 14 residues. The PCR used 60 Vbeta and 13 Jbeta primers. TCRdb's copy holds only in-frame clones and misses some; the assay was immunoSEQ multiplex PCR. The sample includes some 140,000 clones, around 77% of them seen just once. Sequencing used PBMCs. The chain uses TRBV29-1 and TRBJ2-5, with TRBD2 as a possible D gene (5 bases). This clonotype was sampled from a man aged 25 to 40 in good health and CMV-seronegative. The CDR3 bases are TGCAGCGTTGGGCGGGCAGGTGTAGGGGAGACCCAGTACTTC. Its translation is CSVGRAGVGETQYF. Combining the CDR3 with reference TRBV29-1 and TRBJ2-5 gives the whole variable domain SAVISQKPSRDICQRGTSLTIQCQVDSQVTMMFWYRQQPGQSLTLIATANQGSEATYESGFVIDKFPISRPNLTFSTLTVSNMSPEDSSIYLCSVGRAGVGETQYFGPGTRLLVL.